This T cell receptor beta chain was found in a study of shared clonotypes between healthy human individuals. About the study: Each donor's CD8 memory used one plate, CD8 naive two, each CD4 subset three. Overall study findings and caveats: Clonotypes shared by all four sorted-subset donors had higher generation probabilities than non-shared clonotypes. Having only a few donors restricted how much genetic and exposure-history diversity was captured.

In regard to this clone: No antigen is known for it.

Assay used: immunoSEQ multiplex PCR; TCRdb lists only in-frame clones, some missing. The repertoire holds some 500,000 clones, almost 97% seen once, with 0.06% in the top ten. CD45RA-negative memory and CD45RA+ naive subsets were split from the CD4+ cells. The CDR3 spans 15 residues. V lost 1 base to trimming and J lost 4 bases, with 13 bases between them. CDR1 is MGHDK, CDR2 SYGVNS, per germline. V gene TRBV25-1 combines with J gene TRBJ1-1; a weak D match, TRBD1 (6 bases). The clonotype comes from a woman in her thirties in good health. What was sequenced was naive CD4+ T cells sorted from blood. Specified subset: CD45RA+ positively selected. CDR3 region: CASSEWGGEVTEAFF. The CDR3 DNA follows: TGTGCCAGCAGTGAATGGGGGGGCGAGGTCACTGAAGCTTTCTTT.